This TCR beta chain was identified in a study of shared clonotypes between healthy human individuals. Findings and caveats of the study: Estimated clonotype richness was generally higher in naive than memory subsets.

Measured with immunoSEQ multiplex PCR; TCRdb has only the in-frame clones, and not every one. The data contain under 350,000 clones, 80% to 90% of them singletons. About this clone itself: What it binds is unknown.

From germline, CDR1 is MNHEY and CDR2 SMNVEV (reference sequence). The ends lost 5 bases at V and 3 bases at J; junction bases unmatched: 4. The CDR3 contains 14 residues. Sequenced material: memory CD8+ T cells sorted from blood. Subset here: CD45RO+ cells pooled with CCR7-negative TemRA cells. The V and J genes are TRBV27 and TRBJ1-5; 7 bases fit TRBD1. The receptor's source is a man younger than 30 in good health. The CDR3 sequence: CASSITGANQPQHF. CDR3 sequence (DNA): TGTGCCAGCAGTATAACAGGGGCCAATCAGCCCCAGCATTTT.